The entry that follows covers one T cell receptor beta chain sequence. CDR1 is SGHVS, CDR2 FNYEAQ, per germline. Trimming removed 2 bases from V and 1 base from J, with 8 bases in between. There are 15 residues in the CDR3. These data originate in a study of T cell changes during pregnancy in multiple sclerosis. Sequencing was performed with immunoSEQ multiplex PCR; in TCRdb, only in-frame clones are kept and a portion is missing. Of some 130,000 clones listed, roughly 95% are singletons. The chain combines TRBV7-6 with TRBJ1-4; D is possibly TRBD1 (5 bases). The clonotype was recovered from a female donor with multiple sclerosis, enrolled in a pregnancy study. The sample here was peripheral blood, taken after pregnancy. CDR3: CASSLFRETNEKLFF. CDR3 coding DNA: TGTGCCAGCAGCTTATTCAGGGAAACTAATGAAAAACTGTTTTTT.